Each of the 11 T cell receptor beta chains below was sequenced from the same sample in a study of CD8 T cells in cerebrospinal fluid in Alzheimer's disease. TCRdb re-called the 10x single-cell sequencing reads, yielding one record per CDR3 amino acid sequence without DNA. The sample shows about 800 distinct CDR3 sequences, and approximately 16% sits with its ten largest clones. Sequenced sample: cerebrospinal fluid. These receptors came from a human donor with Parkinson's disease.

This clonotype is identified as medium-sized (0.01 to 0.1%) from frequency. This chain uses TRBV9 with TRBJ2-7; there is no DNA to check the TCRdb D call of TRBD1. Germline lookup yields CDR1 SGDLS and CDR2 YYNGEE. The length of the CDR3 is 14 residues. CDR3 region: CASSVVGQSYEQYF.

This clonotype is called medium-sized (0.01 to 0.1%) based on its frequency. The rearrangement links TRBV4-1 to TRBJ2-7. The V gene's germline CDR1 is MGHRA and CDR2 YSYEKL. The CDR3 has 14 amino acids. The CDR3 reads CASSQAGVPYEQYF.

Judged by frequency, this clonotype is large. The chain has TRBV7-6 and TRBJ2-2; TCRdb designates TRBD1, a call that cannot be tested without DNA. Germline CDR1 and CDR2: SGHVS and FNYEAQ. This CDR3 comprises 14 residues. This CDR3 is CASSAPFSTGELFF.

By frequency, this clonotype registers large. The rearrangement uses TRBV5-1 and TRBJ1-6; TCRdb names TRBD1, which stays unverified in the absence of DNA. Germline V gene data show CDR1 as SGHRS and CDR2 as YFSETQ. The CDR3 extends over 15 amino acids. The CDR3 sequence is CASSLKGQGGSPLHF.

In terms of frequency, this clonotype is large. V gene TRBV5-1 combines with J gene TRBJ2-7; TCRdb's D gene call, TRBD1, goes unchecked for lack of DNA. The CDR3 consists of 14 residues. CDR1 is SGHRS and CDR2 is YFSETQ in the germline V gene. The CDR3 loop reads CASSLPGQGTEQYF.

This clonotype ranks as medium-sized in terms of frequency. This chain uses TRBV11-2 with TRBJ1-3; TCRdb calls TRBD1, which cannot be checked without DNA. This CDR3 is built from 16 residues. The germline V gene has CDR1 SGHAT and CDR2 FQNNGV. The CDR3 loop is CASSRDSYFSGNTIYF.

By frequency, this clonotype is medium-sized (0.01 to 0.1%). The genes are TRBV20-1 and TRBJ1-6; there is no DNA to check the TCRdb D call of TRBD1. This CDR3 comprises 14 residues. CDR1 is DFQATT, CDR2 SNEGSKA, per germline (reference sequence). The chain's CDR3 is CSAGAGGRNSPLHF.

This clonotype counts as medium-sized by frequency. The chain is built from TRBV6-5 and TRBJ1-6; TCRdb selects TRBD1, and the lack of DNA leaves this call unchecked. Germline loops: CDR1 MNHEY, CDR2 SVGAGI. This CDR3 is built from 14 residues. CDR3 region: CASSPGTGRSPLHF.

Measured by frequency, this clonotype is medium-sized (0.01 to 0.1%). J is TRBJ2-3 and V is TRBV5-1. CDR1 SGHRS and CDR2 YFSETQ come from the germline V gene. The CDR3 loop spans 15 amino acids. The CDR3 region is CASNFGLAGPDTQYF.

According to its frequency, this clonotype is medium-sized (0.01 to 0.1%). CDR3 amino acids: CATSEQQGRRSNQPQHF. This rearrangement joins TRBV24-1 to TRBJ1-5; with no DNA, the TCRdb D assignment of TRBD1 cannot be verified. This CDR3 has 17 residues. Germline CDR1 and CDR2: KGHDR and SFDVKD.

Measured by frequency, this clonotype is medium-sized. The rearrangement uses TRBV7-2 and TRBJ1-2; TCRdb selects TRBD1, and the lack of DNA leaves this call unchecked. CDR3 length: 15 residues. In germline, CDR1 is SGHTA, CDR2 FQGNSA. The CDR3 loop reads CASSLVGFRGGGYTF.